The 19 T cell receptor beta chains reported below all come from one sample, sequenced in a study of T cell clonotyping in hematopoietic cell transplantation (dated by TCRdb to the early 2020s). The library was produced with the immunoSEQ multiplex PCR assay. TCRdb mirrors the immuneACCESS table, restricted to in-frame sequences. Some clones are absent from its copies; in checked studies, under half trace to an unresolved V gene, and the reason for the others is unknown. For this sample there are roughly 37,000 clones; approximately 89% appear just once. Clones ranked in the top ten supply approximately 2% of the sample. Material for sequencing was peripheral blood mononuclear cells. The receptor source for this set is a woman aged 40 to 55 in good health. Some clones in this sample may be carry-over from other donors' samples.

CDR3 residues: CASSFRAYTEAFF. In DNA form, the CDR3 reads TGTGCCAGCAGCTTCAGGGCTTACACTGAAGCTTTCTTT. This rearrangement joins TRBV28 to TRBJ1-1, with a tentative D call TRBD1 (5 bases). Trimming pared 6 bases from V and 3 bases from J, leaving 11 bases between. Germline CDR1 is MDHEN and CDR2 is SYDVKM. The CDR3 sequence is 13 residues long. The variable domain in full, with the rest retrieved from reference TRBV28 and TRBJ1-1, is DVKVTQSSRYLVKRTGEKVFLECVQDMDHENMFWYRQDPGLGLRLIYFSYDVKMKEKGDIPEGYSVSREKKERFSLILESASTNQTSMYLCASSFRAYTEAFFGQGTRLTVV.

V gene TRBV14 combines with J gene TRBJ1-1; the D gene is possibly TRBD1 (6 bases). Trimming removed 4 bases at V and 3 bases at J, with 12 bases between. The germline gives CDR1 SGHDN, CDR2 FVKESK. There are 14 residues in the CDR3. CDR3 residues: CASSPYPGDTEAFF. CDR3 bases: TGTGCCAGCAGCCCCTACCCAGGGGACACTGAAGCTTTCTTT.

The chain is built from TRBV30 and TRBJ2-7, with 10 bases identical to TRBD1. Looked up from germline, CDR1 is GTSNPN and CDR2 is SVGIG (reference sequence). This CDR3 is built from 14 residues. The trim removed 0 bases at V and 6 bases at J, leaving 5 bases unmatched. The CDR3 region is CAWSVRDRGIEQYF. The CDR3 region has the DNA TGTGCCTGGAGTGTACGGGACAGGGGCATCGAGCAGTACTTC.

Comments on this clone: The conserved phenylalanine or tryptophan normally closing the CDR3 is absent here, so this likely arose from a read error. The DNA is omitted, as the CDR3 cannot be located on it reliably, and the CDR3 follows TCRdb's listing. The rearrangement uses TRBV5-1 and TRBJ1-2; the table's D call of TRBD1 was not tested on the DNA. The CDR3 is 11 amino acids long, termini counted. CDR1 and CDR2 (germline): SGHRS, YFSETQ. The chain's CDR3 is CASSWGQGYPV.

V is TRBV6-5 and J is TRBJ2-2; D not resolved. Germline CDR1 reads MNHEY; CDR2 reads SVGAGI. This CDR3 has 14 amino acids. V dropped 4 bases and J dropped 13 bases, with 19 bases sitting between them. CDR3 sequence (DNA): TGTGCCAGCAGTTCCGGTCTAACCAAGGGCGGGCTGTTTTTT. Its protein product is CASSSGLTKGGLFF.

The chain is built from TRBV6-6 and TRBJ2-7, with TRBD2 identical over 12 bases. Germline V lookup: CDR1 MNHNY, CDR2 SVGAGI (reference sequence). CDR3 length: 14 residues. With 11 bases clipped from V and 4 bases from J, the junction kept 9 bases outside the gene matches. The CDR3 bases are TGTGCCGGGAAGACTAGCGGGAGTTCATACGAGCAGTACTTC. Translating gives CAGKTSGSSYEQYF.

The chain is built from TRBV9 and TRBJ1-5, with a tentative D call TRBD1 (5 bases). Germline V CDR1 and CDR2: SGDLS, YYNGEE. Trimming took 0 bases from V and 7 from J, leaving 14 bases between them. The CDR3 is made up of 15 amino acids. The CDR3 region is CASSVGAGRGQPQHF. The CDR3 DNA sequence: TGTGCCAGCAGCGTAGGGGCAGGCCGGGGGCAGCCCCAGCATTTT.

The gene calls are TRBV5-1 and TRBJ2-7; possible D gene TRBD1, 5 bases. The V end lost 3 bases, the J end lost 2 bases, and 15 bases lay between the germline ends. The CDR3 extends over 15 amino acids. Germline-derived CDR1 and CDR2 are SGHRS and YFSETQ. The CDR3 reads CASSSLGRVTYEQYF. DNA for the CDR3: TGCGCCAGCAGCTCGCTAGGCAGGGTGACCTACGAGCAGTACTTC. The complete variable domain, with remaining parts taken from reference TRBV5-1 and TRBJ2-7, reads KAGVTQTPRYLIKTRGQQVTLSCSPISGHRSVSWYQQTPGQGLQFLFEYFSETQRNKGNFPGRFSGRQFSNSRSEMNVSTLELGDSALYLCASSSLGRVTYEQYFGPGTRLTVT.

V and J are TRBV10-3 and TRBJ1-1; D is perhaps TRBD1 (6 bases). CDR3 length: 12 residues. Germline V gives CDR1 ENHRY, CDR2 SYGVKD. The V end lost 9 bases, the J end lost 4 bases, and 12 bases lay between the germline ends. CDR3: CAMGGAATEAFF. CDR3 coding DNA: TGTGCCATGGGGGGCGCCGCCACTGAAGCTTTCTTT.

The chain uses TRBV9 and TRBJ2-5; 8 nucleotides line up with TRBD2. CDR1 and CDR2 from the germline V gene are SGDLS and YYNGEE. The ends lost 3 bases at V and 5 bases at J; junction bases unmatched: 9. The CDR3 is made up of 15 amino acids. The CDR3 DNA follows: TGTGCCAGCAGCGCCCAGACTAGCGCGACGGAGACCCAGTACTTC. Translating gives CASSAQTSATETQYF.

V and J are TRBV30 and TRBJ2-3; TRBD2 matches at 15 bases. This CDR3 has 17 amino acids. The V segment lost 2 bases and the J segment 3 bases; nucleotides outside the gene matches: 6. Germline-derived CDR1 and CDR2 are GTSNPN and SVGIG (reference sequence). The CDR3 nucleotides read TGTGCCTGGAGTCCCCCGGGACTAGCGGGGGGTACAGATACGCAGTATTTT. Its translation is CAWSPPGLAGGTDTQYF.

The genes are TRBV7-3 and TRBJ2-1; D is perhaps TRBD2 (5 bases). V was clipped by 5 bases and J by 9 bases, with 17 bases between them. Germline CDR1 reads SGHTA; CDR2 reads FQGTGA. The CDR3 is 14 residues long. CDR3 protein: CASSAGLVPSEQFF. The CDR3 bases are TGTGCCAGCAGCGCAGGACTGGTCCCGAGTGAGCAGTTCTTC.

This chain uses TRBV19 with TRBJ1-3; D not resolved. Germline assignment: CDR1 LNHDA and CDR2 SQIVND (reference sequence). Trimming left V 5 bases short and J 0 bases short, with 11 bases between. The CDR3 is 15 amino acids. This CDR3 reads CASSPPWSSGNTIYF. As DNA, the CDR3 is TGTGCCAGTAGTCCCCCCTGGAGCTCTGGAAACACCATATATTTT.

The gene calls are TRBV6-1 and TRBJ1-2; D is unresolved. Trimming took off 8 bases at V and 4 bases at J, with 14 bases between the two ends. CDR1 and CDR2 (germline): MNHNS, SASEGT. The CDR3 sequence is 13 residues long. The CDR3 DNA follows: TGTGCCAGCCGATTAGGGATTGGCTATGGCTACACCTTC. Protein product: CASRLGIGYGYTF.

The J gene is TRBJ2-3, the V gene TRBV9; D is uncertain. The CDR3 loop spans 12 amino acids. The germline V and J ends were trimmed by 1 base and 5 bases, with 5 bases remaining between them. CDR1 is SGDLS and CDR2 is YYNGEE in the germline V gene. The CDR3 spells CASSVSLDTQYF. The CDR3 nucleotides are TGTGCCAGCAGCGTATCGTTAGATACGCAGTATTTT.

V gene TRBV18 combines with J gene TRBJ1-2; TRBD1 matches 8 bases. The CDR3 extends over 14 amino acids. Germline trimming cut 0 bases from V and 8 bases from J; bases unmatched to any gene: 5. Per germline, CDR1 KGHSH and CDR2 LQKENI. CDR3 nucleotide sequence: TGTGCCAGCTCACCACCGGACAGGGTAGGCGGCTACACCTTC. Its translation is CASSPPDRVGGYTF.

This clone was observed a single time. This chain connects TRBV5-1 to TRBJ2-7, with no clear D. Germline CDR1 and CDR2: SGHRS and YFSETQ. The CDR3 loop spans 15 amino acids. V lost 0 bases to trimming and J lost 0 bases, with 10 bases between them. The CDR3 loop is CASSLGVLSSYEQYF. The CDR3 DNA reads TGCGCCAGCAGCTTGGGCGTCCTGAGCTCCTACGAGCAGTACTTC.

The V and J genes are TRBV30 and TRBJ2-1; a weak D match, TRBD2 (6 bases). There are 14 residues in the CDR3. Per germline, CDR1 GTSNPN and CDR2 SVGIG (reference sequence). Trimming removed 4 bases at V and 2 bases at J, with 12 bases between. The DNA of the CDR3 is TGTGCCTGGAACCGGGCGGGAACCTACAATGAGCAGTTCTTC. Its protein is CAWNRAGTYNEQFF.

The J gene is TRBJ2-1, the V gene TRBV14; 10 nucleotides line up with TRBD2. Germline trimming cut 8 bases from V and 10 bases from J; bases unmatched to any gene: 11. The CDR3 has 14 residues. Germline V gene lookup returns CDR1 SGHDN and CDR2 FVKESK. The CDR3, as DNA: TGTGCCAGCGCCAGAGCGGGAGGGTCGAGGGAGCAGTTCTTC. As protein: CASARAGGSREQFF.